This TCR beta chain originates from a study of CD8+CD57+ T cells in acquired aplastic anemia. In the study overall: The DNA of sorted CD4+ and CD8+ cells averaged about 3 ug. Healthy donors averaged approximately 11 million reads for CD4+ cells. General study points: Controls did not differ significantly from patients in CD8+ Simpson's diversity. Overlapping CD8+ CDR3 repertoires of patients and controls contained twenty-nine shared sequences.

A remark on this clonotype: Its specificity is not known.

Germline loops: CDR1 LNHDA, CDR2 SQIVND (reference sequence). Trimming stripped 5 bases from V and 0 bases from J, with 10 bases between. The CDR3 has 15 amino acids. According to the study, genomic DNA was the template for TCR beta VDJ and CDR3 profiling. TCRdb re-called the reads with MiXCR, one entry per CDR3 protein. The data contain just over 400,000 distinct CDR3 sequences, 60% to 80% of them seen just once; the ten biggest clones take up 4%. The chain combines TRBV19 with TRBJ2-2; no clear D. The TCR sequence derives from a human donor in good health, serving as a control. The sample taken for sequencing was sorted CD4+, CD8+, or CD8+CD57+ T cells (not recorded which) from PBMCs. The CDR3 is CASSARPANTGELFF. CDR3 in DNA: TGTGCCAGTAGTGCGAGACCAGCGAACACCGGGGAGCTGTTTTTT.